This entry describes one T cell receptor (beta chain). This clonotype has only a few counts. Its antigen remains undetermined. Per-base qualities were not stored, and no clone one base away is much larger. This sample stems from a study of T cells in Graves' hyperthyroidism and ophthalmopathy (dated 2019 in TCRdb). General notes on the study: Peripheral blood samples were taken at initial diagnosis, before any treatment was given. To identify distinguishing TCR V-J signatures, a discovery cohort of 90 to 100 patients was used, comprising some 45 with Graves' ophthalmopathy and 57 with stable Graves' hyperthyroidism. Prospective prediction of ophthalmopathy was tested in an independent validation cohort of 18 hyperthyroidism patients and around 16 patients who later progressed to ophthalmopathy. The 100 discovery patients were randomly split 7:3 into training and test sets. The study also compared thyroid tissue and blood T-cell repertoires from 6 or 7 Graves' hyperthyroidism patients. After blood sampling, hyperthyroidism patients were treated with methimazole at a starting dose of 30 mg daily, and ophthalmopathy patients were treated with high-dose intravenous methylprednisolone. According to the paper, TCR Vbeta CDR3 sequencing was carried out on around 140 peripheral blood samples, which came from under 50 ophthalmopathy, around 75 hyperthyroidism and approximately 17 progressor patients.

The TCR beta CDR3 regions were amplified from the RNA transcripts. A first-round RT-PCR of the TCR CDR3 used the HTBI primer set with the Qiagen OneStep RT-PCR kit. Libraries were constructed in a second round of multiplex PCR, after which size selection and purification were performed. The libraries were sequenced on an Illumina HiSeq2000 using paired-end 100 bp reads. Per the original workflow: SOAPnuke was used to process the raw data, with reads discarded if the reads contained adapters or uncalled bases, had a mean Phred below 15, or lacked an exact constant-primer or identifier match. High-quality paired reads were merged using COPE v1.2.5, and each unique nucleotide sequence was defined as a clonotype. Clonotypes were aligned to IMGT TRBV, TRBD and TRBJ reference segments using MiTCR v1.1. Only V-J combinations with frequency above 0.0001, covering 99% to 99.2% of repertoires, were analysed. A TCS score was defined as the ratio of F50 (clonal expansion) to E x V (chaos), with BLOSUM62-based TCRdist applied between CDR3 peptides within each V-J. Welch's t-statistics and random forest reduced approximately 520 V-J features to 13, which were used in a naive Bayes classifier (R e1071). In TCRdb, the public reads were trimmed at Q25 with fastp and aligned with MiXCR, with productive beta chains retained. Rows merge per CDR3 protein into single entries with the most common DNA and genes. The V and J calls here are based on TCRdb, not the publication. Across this sample there are 400,000 to 600,000 distinct CDR3 sequences, with more than 15% seen only once. The ten biggest clones cover about 31% of the sample.

Moderately to severely active disease, a Clinical Activity Score of at least 3, a NOSPECS grade of at least 4, and a duration under 3 months were present in ophthalmopathy patients. Exclusion was applied to patients with uncontrolled infections, other autoimmune diseases, pregnancy or lactation. Diagnoses relied on clinical symptoms, serum thyroxine and TRAb, thyroid ultrasound and orbital computed tomography. Ficoll-Paque density gradient centrifugation was used to isolate PBMCs from under 11 ml of fresh peripheral blood. Total RNA was extracted with Trizol reagent, and quality was checked on an Agilent 2100 Bioanalyzer. V and J are trimmed by 6 bases and 4 bases, and the gene matches miss 21 bases of the junction. There are 18 amino acids in the CDR3, from cysteine to phenylalanine inclusive. Solely the CDR3 DNA is kept, with 54 bases framed from the first base. Via the germline V gene, CDR1 is MNHNS and CDR2 SASEGT.

What the study reported, not specific to this receptor: A model built on a 13 V-J signature distinguished ophthalmopathy from stable hyperthyroidism, reaching 87.88% sensitivity and around 82% specificity in cross-validation and 80%/75% in testing. In validation, the model predicted progression to ophthalmopathy with over 65% sensitivity and about 72% specificity, a median of roughly seven months before onset. No statistical method was used to set the sample size in advance, and investigators knew the group allocation. Blood samples also contained most of the expanded thyroid clonotypes (frequency above 0.001), which suggests that blood repertoires may reflect thyroid immune responses.

The origin of this receptor is a woman in her 30s with Graves' ophthalmopathy. In this chain, TRBV6-1 is recombined with TRBJ2-7; 7 of the junction bases match TRBD2. Material: blood. The CDR3 amino acid sequence is: CASSLAPSLGGSVYEQYF. In nucleotides, the sequence is TGTGCCAGCAGCCTTGCCCCCAGCCTTGGCGGGAGTGTGTACGAGCAGTACTTC.